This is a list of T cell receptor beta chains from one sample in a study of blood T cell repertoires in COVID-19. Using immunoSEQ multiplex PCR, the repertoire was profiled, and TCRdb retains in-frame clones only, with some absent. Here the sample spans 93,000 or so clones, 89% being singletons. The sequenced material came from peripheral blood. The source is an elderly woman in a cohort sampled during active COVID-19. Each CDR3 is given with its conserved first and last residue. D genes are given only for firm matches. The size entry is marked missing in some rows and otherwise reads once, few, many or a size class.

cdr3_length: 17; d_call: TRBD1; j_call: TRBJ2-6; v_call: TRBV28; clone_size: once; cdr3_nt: TGTGCCAGCAGTCTGCCAATAACAGGGGCTGGGGCCAACGTCCTGACTTTC; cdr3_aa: CASSLPITGAGANVLTF
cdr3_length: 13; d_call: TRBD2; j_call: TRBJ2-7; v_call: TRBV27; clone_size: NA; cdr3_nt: TGTGCCAGCAGATCTAGCGGCTCCTACGAGCAGTACTTC; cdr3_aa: CASRSSGSYEQYF
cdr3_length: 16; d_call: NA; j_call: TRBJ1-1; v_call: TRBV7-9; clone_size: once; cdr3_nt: TGTGCCAGCAGCCCGTTACGATACGGAGTGGACACTGAAGCTTTCTTT; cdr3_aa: CASSPLRYGVDTEAFF
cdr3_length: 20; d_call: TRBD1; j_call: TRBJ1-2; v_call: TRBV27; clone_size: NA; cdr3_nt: TGTGCCAGCAGTCCGACCGGGCGGAGATTCGACAGGGGGCATAACTATGGCTACACCTTC; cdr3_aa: CASSPTGRRFDRGHNYGYTF
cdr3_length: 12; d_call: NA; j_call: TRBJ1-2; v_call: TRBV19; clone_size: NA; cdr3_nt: TGTGCCAGTAGTATTGATCTGGGGCCAGTCACCTTC; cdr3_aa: CASSIDLGPVTF
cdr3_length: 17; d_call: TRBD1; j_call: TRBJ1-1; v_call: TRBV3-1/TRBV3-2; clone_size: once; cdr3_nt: TGTGCCAGCAGCTTCCCGCCCGGGACAGGAGGACTCACTGAAGCTTTCTTT; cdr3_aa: CASSFPPGTGGLTEAFF
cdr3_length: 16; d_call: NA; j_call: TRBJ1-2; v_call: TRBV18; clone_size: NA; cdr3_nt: TGTGCCAGCTCACCGAGTTACAGGGAGACAAGTTTTGGCTACACCTTC; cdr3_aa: CASSPSYRETSFGYTF
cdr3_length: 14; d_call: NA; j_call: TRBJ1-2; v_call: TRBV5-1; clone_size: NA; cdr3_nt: TGCGCCAGCAGCTTAAGTAACAGCAACTATGGCTACACCTTC; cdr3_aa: CASSLSNSNYGYTF
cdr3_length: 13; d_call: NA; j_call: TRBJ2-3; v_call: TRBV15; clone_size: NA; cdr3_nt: TGTGCCACCAGCAACACAGGCACAGATACGCAGTATTTT; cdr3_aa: CATSNTGTDTQYF
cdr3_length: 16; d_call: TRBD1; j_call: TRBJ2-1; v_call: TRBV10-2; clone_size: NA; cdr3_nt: TGCGCCAGCAAAGACCGGGACAGGGGTACCTACAATGAGCAGTTCTTC; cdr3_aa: CASKDRDRGTYNEQFF
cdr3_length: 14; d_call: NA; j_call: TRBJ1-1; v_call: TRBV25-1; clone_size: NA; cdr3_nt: TGTGCCAGCAGTGACCAGGGTGGGGCACTTGAAGCTTTCTTT; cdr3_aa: CASSDQGGALEAFF
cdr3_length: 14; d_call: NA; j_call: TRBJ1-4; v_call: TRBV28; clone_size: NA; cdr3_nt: TGTGCCAGCGGAAAACAGGCGATCAGTGAAAAACTGTTTTTT; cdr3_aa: CASGKQAISEKLFF
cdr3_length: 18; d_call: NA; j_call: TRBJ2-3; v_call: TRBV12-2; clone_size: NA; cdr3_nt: TGTGCAAGTCGCTTAGCGATACTTCTAGCGGGGCACACAGATACGCAGTATTTT; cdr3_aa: CASRLAILLAGHTDTQYF
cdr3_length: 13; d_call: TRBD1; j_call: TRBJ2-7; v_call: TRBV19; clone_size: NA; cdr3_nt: TGTGCCAGTAGTATGGGACAGGCCTACGAGCAGTACTTC; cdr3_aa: CASSMGQAYEQYF
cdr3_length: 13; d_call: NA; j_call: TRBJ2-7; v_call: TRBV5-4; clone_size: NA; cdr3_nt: TGTGCCAGCAGCTTCCGGGACTTGGGTGAGCAGTACTTC; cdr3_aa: CASSFRDLGEQYF
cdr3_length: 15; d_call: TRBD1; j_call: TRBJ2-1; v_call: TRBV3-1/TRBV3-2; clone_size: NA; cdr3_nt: TGTGCCAGCAGCCCACGGGACAGGTACCTTAATGAGCAGTTCTTC; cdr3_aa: CASSPRDRYLNEQFF
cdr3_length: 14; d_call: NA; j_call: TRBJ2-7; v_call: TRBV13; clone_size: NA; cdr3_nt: TGTGCCAGCAGCTTGACAGGTCCCTCCTACGAGCAGTACTTC; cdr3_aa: CASSLTGPSYEQYF
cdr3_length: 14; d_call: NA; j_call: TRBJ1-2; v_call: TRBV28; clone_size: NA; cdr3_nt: TGTGCCAGCAGTCAGACCAGGAAGGTCTATGGCTACACCTTC; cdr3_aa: CASSQTRKVYGYTF
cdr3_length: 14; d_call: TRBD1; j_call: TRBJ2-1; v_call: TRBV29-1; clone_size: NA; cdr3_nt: TGCAGCGTCCCTCGACAGGGGGCATATGGAGAGCAGTTCTTC; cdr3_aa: CSVPRQGAYGEQFF
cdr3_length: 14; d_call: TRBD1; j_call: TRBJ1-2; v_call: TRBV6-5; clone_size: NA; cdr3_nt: TGTGCCAGCAGCGAGAGGGGGCGACGGGACGGCTACACCTTC; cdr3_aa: CASSERGRRDGYTF
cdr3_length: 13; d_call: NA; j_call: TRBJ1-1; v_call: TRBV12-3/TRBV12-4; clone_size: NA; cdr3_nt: TGTGCCAGCAGTTTTAGCCTCGGGACTGAAGCTTTCTTT; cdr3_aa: CASSFSLGTEAFF
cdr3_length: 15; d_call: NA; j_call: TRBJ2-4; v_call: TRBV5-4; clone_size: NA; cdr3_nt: TGTGCCAGCAGCTTGGACCCGGGGGCCAAAAACATTCAGTACTTC; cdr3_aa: CASSLDPGAKNIQYF
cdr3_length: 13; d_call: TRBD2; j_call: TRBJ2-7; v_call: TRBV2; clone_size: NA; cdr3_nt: TGTGCCAGCAGTGAAAGCGGGGGCTACGAGCAGTACTTC; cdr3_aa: CASSESGGYEQYF
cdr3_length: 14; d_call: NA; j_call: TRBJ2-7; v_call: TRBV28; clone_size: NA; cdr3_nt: TGTGCCAGCAACAGGGACCGTGGGTACAACGAGCAGTACTTC; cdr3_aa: CASNRDRGYNEQYF
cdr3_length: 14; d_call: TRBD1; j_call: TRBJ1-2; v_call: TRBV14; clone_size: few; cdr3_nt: TGTGCCAGCAGCCCGAGACAGGGCTACTATGGCTACACCTTC; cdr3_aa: CASSPRQGYYGYTF
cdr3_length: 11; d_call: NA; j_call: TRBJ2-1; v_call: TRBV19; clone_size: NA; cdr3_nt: TGTGCCAGCCGACTATACAATGAGCAGTTCTTC; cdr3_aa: CASRLYNEQFF
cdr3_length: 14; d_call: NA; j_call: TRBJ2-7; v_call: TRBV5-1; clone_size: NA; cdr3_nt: TGCGCCAGCAGCGGACAGCCCCGAGGGTACGAGCAGTACTTC; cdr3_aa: CASSGQPRGYEQYF
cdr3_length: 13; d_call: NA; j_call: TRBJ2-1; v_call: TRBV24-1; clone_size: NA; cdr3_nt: TGTGCCACCAGGGGGCGCAATTTCAATGAGCAGTTCTTC; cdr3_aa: CATRGRNFNEQFF
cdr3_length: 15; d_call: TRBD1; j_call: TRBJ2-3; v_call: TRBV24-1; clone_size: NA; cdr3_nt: TGTGCCACCAGTGATTCGGGACAGGGGGCAGATACGCAGTATTTT; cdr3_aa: CATSDSGQGADTQYF
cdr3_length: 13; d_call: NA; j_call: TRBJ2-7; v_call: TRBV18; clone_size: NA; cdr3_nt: TGTGCCTCGACCCGGGGTGTTTCCTACGAGCAGTACTTC; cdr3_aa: CASTRGVSYEQYF
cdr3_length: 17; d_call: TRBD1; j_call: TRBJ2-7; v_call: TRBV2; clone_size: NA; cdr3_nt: TGTGCCAGCAGCTATAGCAACTTCGGACAGGGGAATAACGAGCAGTACTTC; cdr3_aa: CASSYSNFGQGNNEQYF
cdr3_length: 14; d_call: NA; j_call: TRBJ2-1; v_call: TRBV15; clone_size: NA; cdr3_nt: TGTGCCACCAGCAGAGGGCGACTAGACAATGAGCAGTTCTTC; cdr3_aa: CATSRGRLDNEQFF
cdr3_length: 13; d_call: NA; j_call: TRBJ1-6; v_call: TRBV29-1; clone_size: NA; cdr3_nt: TGCAGCGTTGATAGCGGGGGGGGTTCACCCCTCCACTTT; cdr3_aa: CSVDSGGGSPLHF
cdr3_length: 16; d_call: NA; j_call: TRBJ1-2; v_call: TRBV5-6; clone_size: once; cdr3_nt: TGTGCCAGCAGCCCCCTACCCCCGGGACATCCTTATGGCTACACCTTC; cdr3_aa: CASSPLPPGHPYGYTF
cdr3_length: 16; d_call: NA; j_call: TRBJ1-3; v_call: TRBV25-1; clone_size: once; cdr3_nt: TGTGCCAGCCAGCTAGGAGACCACGGATCTGGAAACACCATATATTTT; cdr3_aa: CASQLGDHGSGNTIYF
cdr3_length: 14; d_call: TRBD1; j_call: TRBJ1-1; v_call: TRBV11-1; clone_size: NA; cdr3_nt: TGTGCCAGCCGGGACAGGGGGCAGAACACTGAAGCTTTCTTT; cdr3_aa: CASRDRGQNTEAFF
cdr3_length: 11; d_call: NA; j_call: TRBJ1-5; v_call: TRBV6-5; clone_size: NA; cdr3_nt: TGTGCCACCGGGGGTGAACAGCCCCAGCATTTT; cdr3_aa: CATGGEQPQHF
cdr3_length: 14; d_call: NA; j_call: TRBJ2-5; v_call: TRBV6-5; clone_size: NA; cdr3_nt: TGTGCCAGCAGCTACGATACCCCCCCCGGGACCCAGTACTTC; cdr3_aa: CASSYDTPPGTQYF
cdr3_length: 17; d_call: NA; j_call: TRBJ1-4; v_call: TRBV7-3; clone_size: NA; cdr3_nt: TGTGCCAGCAGCTTAAGGGGGCTCGGGCCGGGAGGGGAAAAACTGTTTTTT; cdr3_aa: CASSLRGLGPGGEKLFF
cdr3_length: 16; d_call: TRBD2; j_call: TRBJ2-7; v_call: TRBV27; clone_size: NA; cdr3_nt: TGTGCCAGCAGCGCGGGGGGCGGGAGAACTATCCACGAGCAGTACTTC; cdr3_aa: CASSAGGGRTIHEQYF
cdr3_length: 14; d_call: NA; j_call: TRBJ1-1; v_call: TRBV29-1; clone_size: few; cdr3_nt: TGCAGCGGGGACGGAGGGAAGATCGAGACTGAAGCTTTCTTT; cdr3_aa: CSGDGGKIETEAFF
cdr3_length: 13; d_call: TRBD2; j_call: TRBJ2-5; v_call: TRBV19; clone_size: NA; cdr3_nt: TGTGCCAGTAGTAAGAGCGGGAGGGAGACCCAGTACTTC; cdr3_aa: CASSKSGRETQYF
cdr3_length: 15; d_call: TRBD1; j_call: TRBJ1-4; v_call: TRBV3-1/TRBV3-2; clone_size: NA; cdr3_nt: TGTGCCAGCAGCCAAATGGGACAGATGGGGGAAAAACTGTTTTTT; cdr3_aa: CASSQMGQMGEKLFF
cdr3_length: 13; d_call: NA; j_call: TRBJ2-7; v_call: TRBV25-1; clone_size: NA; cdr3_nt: TGTGCCAGCAGACAGGGAGGGAGCTACGAGCAGTACTTC; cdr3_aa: CASRQGGSYEQYF
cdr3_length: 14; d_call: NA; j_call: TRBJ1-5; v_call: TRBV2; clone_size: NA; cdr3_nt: TGTGCCAGCAGGGGGCTCCCAAGCAATCAGCCCCAGCATTTT; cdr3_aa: CASRGLPSNQPQHF
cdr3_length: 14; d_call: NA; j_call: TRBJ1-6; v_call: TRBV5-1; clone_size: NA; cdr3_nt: TGCGCCAGCAGCCTTACGGGGAGTAATTCACCCCTCCACTTT; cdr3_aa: CASSLTGSNSPLHF
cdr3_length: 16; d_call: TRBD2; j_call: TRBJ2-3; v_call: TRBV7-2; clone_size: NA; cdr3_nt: TGTGCCAGCAGCCGTCGGGTCGCGGGGGTGCCAGATACGCAGTATTTT; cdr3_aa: CASSRRVAGVPDTQYF
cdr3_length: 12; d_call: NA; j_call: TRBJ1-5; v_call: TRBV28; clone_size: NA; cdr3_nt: TGTGCCAGCATTACAGGGACTCAGCCCCAGCATTTT; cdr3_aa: CASITGTQPQHF
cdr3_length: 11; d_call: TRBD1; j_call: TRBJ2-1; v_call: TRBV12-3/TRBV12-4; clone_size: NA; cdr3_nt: TGTGCCAGCCTACTCAGGGGGGAGCAGTTCTTC; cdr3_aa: CASLLRGEQFF
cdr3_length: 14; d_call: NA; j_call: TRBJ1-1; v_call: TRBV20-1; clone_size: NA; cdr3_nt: TGCAGTGCTAGTTTGGTTCGGGGGAACACTGAAGCTTTCTTT; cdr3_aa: CSASLVRGNTEAFF
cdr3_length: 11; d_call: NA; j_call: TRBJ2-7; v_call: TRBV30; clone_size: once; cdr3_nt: TGTGCCTGGAGTGTACTCCGGGAGCAGTACTTC; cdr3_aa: CAWSVLREQYF
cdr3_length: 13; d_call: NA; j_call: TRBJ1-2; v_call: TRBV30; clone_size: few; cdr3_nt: TGTGCCTGGGGGGCGAGCAGGTTTGATGGCTACACCTTC; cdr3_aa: CAWGASRFDGYTF
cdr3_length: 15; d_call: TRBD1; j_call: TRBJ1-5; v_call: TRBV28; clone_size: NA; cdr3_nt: TGTGCCAGCAGTTTCAGGGGGCCAAACAATCAGCCCCAGCATTTT; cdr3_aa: CASSFRGPNNQPQHF
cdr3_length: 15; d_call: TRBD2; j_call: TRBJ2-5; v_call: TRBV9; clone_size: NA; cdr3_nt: TGTGCCAGCAGCGTAGTTAGCGGGGCGGAGGGGACCCAGTACTTC; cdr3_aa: CASSVVSGAEGTQYF
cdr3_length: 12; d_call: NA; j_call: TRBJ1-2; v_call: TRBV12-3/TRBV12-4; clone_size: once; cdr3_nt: TGTGCCAGCAGTTCCGTAATGGGCGGCTACACCTTC; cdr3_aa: CASSSVMGGYTF